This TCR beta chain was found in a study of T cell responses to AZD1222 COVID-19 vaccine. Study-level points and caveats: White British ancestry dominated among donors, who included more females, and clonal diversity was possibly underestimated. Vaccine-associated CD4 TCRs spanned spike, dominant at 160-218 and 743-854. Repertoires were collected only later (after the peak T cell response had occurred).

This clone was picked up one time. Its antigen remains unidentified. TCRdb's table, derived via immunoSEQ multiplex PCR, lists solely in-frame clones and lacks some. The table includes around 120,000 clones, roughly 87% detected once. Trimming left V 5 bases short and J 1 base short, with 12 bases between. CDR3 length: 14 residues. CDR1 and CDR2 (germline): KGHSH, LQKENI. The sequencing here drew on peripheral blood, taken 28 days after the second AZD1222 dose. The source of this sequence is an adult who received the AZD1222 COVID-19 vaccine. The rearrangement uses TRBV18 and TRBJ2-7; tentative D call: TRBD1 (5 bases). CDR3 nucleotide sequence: TGTGCCAGCTCAAGGAACCAGGGATCCTACGAGCAGTACTTC. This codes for CASSRNQGSYEQYF.